Listed below are T cell receptor beta chains from one sample, sequenced in a study of neurological immune-mediated disorders. TCRdb called the 5' RACE reads again in MiXCR, with one record for every CDR3 protein. The sample carries tens of thousands of distinct CDR3 sequences, 4.5% recorded once. Sequencing was carried out using PBMCs. The receptors originated from a man between 25 and 39 years old with multiple sclerosis. Each CDR3 is given with its conserved first and last residue. D genes are given only for firm matches. The listing skips clone size in some rows; elsewhere it reads once, few, many or a size class.

DNA,CDR3,size,J,V,D
TGCGCCAGCAGCTACGACAGGGCCTACAATGAGCAGTTCTTC,CASSYDRAYNEQFF,many,TRBJ2-1,TRBV5-1,TRBD1
TGCAGTGCTAGTAGGGGGGAGGATCGGCCCCAGCATTTT,CSASRGEDRPQHF,few,TRBJ1-5,TRBV20-1,-
TGTGCCAGCAGTTACTCCCCCAGGGCAGAATCACCCCTCCACTTT,CASSYSPRAESPLHF,many,TRBJ1-6,TRBV6-5,-
TGTGCCAGCAGCTGGGACGTCGACACTGAAGCTTTCTTT,CASSWDVDTEAFF,-,TRBJ1-1,TRBV5-8,-
TGTGCCACCAGCAGAGATGCTAGGGAATACAATGAGCAGTTCTTC,CATSRDAREYNEQFF,many,TRBJ2-1,TRBV15,-
TGCGCCAGCAGCTATCTTCCGGGACAGGGGAGCTCCTACGAGCAGTACTTC,CASSYLPGQGSSYEQYF,-,TRBJ2-7,TRBV5-1,TRBD1
TGCGCCAGCAGCGGGGGGACAGGGAACACCGGGGAGCTGTTTTTT,CASSGGTGNTGELFF,few,TRBJ2-2,TRBV5-1,TRBD1
TGCGCCAGCAGCCAAGGCGGGACAAACATTCAGCCCCAGCATTTT,CASSQGGTNIQPQHF,many,TRBJ1-5,TRBV4-1,-
TGCAGTGCTAGAGGGTCCGGGACGGGGCCCTACGAGCAGTACTTC,CSARGSGTGPYEQYF,few,TRBJ2-7,TRBV20-1,-
TGTGCCAGCACCGTCGTGGTCAGCGACAATGAAGCTTTCTTT,CASTVVVSDNEAFF,-,TRBJ1-1,TRBV7-2,-
TGTGCCAGCAGCCGGGAGGGGACTGAAGCTTTCTTT,CASSREGTEAFF,many,TRBJ1-1,TRBV12-3/TRBV12-4,-
TGTGCCACTGGTGAGCGACGCAACACTGAAGCTTTCTTT,CATGERRNTEAFF,many,TRBJ1-1,TRBV27,-
TGCGCCAGCAGCCAAGATGTGCAGGGGAGGTCACCCCTCCACTTT,CASSQDVQGRSPLHF,many,TRBJ1-6,TRBV4-1,-
TGCAGTGCTAGCGGCGCAAGGGGACAAGAGACCCAGTACTTC,CSASGARGQETQYF,many,TRBJ2-5,TRBV20-1,-
TGCGCCAGCAGCTTCCAGGGCAGCCAAGAGACCCAGTACTTC,CASSFQGSQETQYF,many,TRBJ2-5,TRBV5-1,-
TGTGCCAGCAGCTCCTTTCCTGAAGCTTTCTTT,CASSSFPEAFF,many,TRBJ1-1,TRBV11-2,-
TGTGCCAGCAGACCCCGGGGGGTGTGGCACACCGGGGAGCTGTTTTTT,CASRPRGVWHTGELFF,many,TRBJ2-2,TRBV12-3/TRBV12-4,TRBD2
TGTGCCGGCAGCTCCTGGGACGAAGTCACTGAAGCTTTCTTT,CAGSSWDEVTEAFF,-,TRBJ1-1,TRBV7-8,-
TGTGCCAGCAGTTCCGGGACTAGCGGAAACACAGATACGCAGTATTTT,CASSSGTSGNTDTQYF,-,TRBJ2-3,TRBV6-5,TRBD2